This TCR beta chain derives from a study of OX40 agonist ivuxolimab in advanced cancers. Looked up from germline, CDR1 is ENHRY and CDR2 is SYGVKD. V trimming: 10 bases; J trimming: 3 bases; junction bases outside the gene matches: 8. The CDR3 has 13 residues. The protocol was immunoSEQ multiplex PCR, while the TCRdb copy is restricted to in-frame clones and leaves out a portion. The sample includes around 64,000 clones, 87% of them seen just once. Source: CD4+ or CD8+ T cells sorted from blood, taken in a trial of the OX40 agonist ivuxolimab. This chain connects TRBV10-3 to TRBJ1-1; 7 bases align to TRBD1. This clonotype was obtained from an adult with an advanced solid tumor such as melanoma, head and neck, liver or kidney cancer. The CDR3 DNA is TGTGCCACCTTCGACAGGGCGGACACTGAAGCTTTCTTT. Translating gives CATFDRADTEAFF.